The 5 T cell receptor beta chains given below trace back to one sample, sequenced in a study of shared clonotypes between healthy human individuals. The data were produced by immunoSEQ multiplex PCR, yet TCRdb's version contains in-frame clones alone and is incomplete. The data contain 2.3 million or so clones, approximately 93% of them singletons. The material sequenced was naive CD4+ T cells from PBMCs. Subset specified: CD45RA+ positively selected. These TCRs come from a young man in good health. Some clones in this sample may be carry-over from other donors' samples.

This sequence joins TRBV5-1 and TRBJ2-1; maybe TRBD2 (6 bases). The length of the CDR3 is 15 residues. V was cut by 4 bases and J by 3 bases, with 14 bases left in between. Germline V gene lookup returns CDR1 SGHRS and CDR2 YFSETQ. As DNA, the CDR3 is TGCGCCAGCAGCCCGGGGGACTCCCGCTACAATGAGCAGTTCTTC. This translates into CASSPGDSRYNEQFF.

The chain couples TRBV11-1 to TRBJ2-3; 7 nucleotides line up with TRBD2. Germline trimming cut 5 bases from V and 6 bases from J; bases unmatched to any gene: 8. The CDR3 sequence is 14 residues long. The germline V gene encodes CDR1 SGHAT and CDR2 FQDESV (reference sequence). CDR3 DNA sequence: TGTGCCAGCAGCGGGGGGGGTGTTTGGGATACGCAGTATTTT. Translation: CASSGGGVWDTQYF.

J is TRBJ2-3 and V is TRBV5-8; D unresolved. The CDR3 runs 15 residues. The V and J ends lost 4 bases and 3 bases respectively, with 15 bases between them. Germline lookup yields CDR1 SGHTS and CDR2 YDEGEE. This chain's CDR3 is CASSRRARRTDTQYF. DNA of the CDR3: TGTGCCAGCAGCCGAAGGGCCCGACGGACAGATACGCAGTATTTT.

On this clone: At the DNA level, this CDR3 is encoded by other sequences in the same sample as well. The chain joins TRBV28 to TRBJ1-2, with a possible D match to TRBD1 (5 bases). CDR3 length: 11 residues. Trimming took 6 bases from V and 5 from J, leaving 7 bases between them. Germline V gene sequence: CDR1 MDHEN, CDR2 SYDVKM. The CDR3 sequence is CASSGGYGYTF. The CDR3 nucleotides read TGTGCCAGCAGCGGGGGATATGGCTACACCTTC.

Regarding this clone: The sample has other DNA sequences that encode this CDR3 too. The chain carries TRBV10-3 and TRBJ1-4, with TRBD1 matching 9 bases. With V trimmed by 5 bases and J by 5 bases, 3 bases remained unmatched. Germline V gene lookup returns CDR1 ENHRY and CDR2 SYGVKD. The CDR3 covers 14 residues. The CDR3 DNA sequence: TGTGCCATCAGTCCAGGACAGGGGAATGAAAAACTGTTTTTT. Protein: CAISPGQGNEKLFF.